The 5 T cell receptor beta chains reported below all come from one sample, sequenced in a study of diagnostic markers for celiac disease. TCRdb re-called the reads and gives one entry per CDR3 protein, without DNA. The table for this sample gives around 8,000 distinct CDR3 sequences. The sequenced sample consisted of either unsorted cells or a sorted T cell fraction (not recorded which). Source of these receptors: a human donor. This table probably holds off-target reads from a library built for another chain.

The rearrangement uses TRBV20-1 and TRBJ1-1. The V gene's germline CDR1 is DFQATT and CDR2 SNEGSKA (reference sequence). This CDR3 is built from 16 residues. CDR3 sequence: CSASAGGGVTNFEAFF.

The chain has TRBV25-1 and TRBJ1-2. The CDR3 runs 11 residues. Germline CDR1 reads MGHDK; CDR2 reads SYGVNS. The chain's CDR3 is CASKSNYGYTF.

Considering frequency, this clonotype is medium-sized. The rearrangement links TRBV12-3 or TRBV12-4 to TRBJ2-5; without DNA, the TCRdb call of TRBD2 cannot be checked. CDR3 length: 17 amino acids. CDR3 residues: CASSLGVLADYQETQYF.

In terms of frequency, this clonotype is medium-sized. The chain couples TRBV28 to TRBJ1-6; with no DNA, the TCRdb D assignment of TRBD1 cannot be verified. Germline CDR1 MDHEN, CDR2 SYDVKM. CDR3 size: 18 residues. The CDR3 is CASSWWTGGNSYNSPLHF.

This chain connects TRBV10-2 to TRBJ1-1. CDR1 WSHSY and CDR2 SAAADI come from the germline V gene. CDR3 length equals 12 residues. The CDR3 reads CASSDYDTEAFF.